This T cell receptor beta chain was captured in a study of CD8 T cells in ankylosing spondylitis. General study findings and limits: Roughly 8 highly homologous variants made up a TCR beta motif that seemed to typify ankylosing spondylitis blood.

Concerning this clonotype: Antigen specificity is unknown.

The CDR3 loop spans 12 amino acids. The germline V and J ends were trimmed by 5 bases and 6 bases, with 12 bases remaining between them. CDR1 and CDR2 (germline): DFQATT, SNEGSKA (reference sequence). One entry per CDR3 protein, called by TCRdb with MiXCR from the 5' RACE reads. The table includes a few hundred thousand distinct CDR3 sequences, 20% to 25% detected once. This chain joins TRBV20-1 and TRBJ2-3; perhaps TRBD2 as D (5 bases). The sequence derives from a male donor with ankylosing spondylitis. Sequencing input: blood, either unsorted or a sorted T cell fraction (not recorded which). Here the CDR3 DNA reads TGCAGTGCTCAACTAGGGTCGGATACGCAGTATTTT. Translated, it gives CSAQLGSDTQYF.